These 10 T cell receptor beta chains were sequenced from one sample in a study of identical twins. Via MiXCR, TCRdb re-called the 5' RACE reads, giving one row per CDR3 protein. The sample lists nearly 900,000 distinct CDR3 sequences, around an eighth occurring once. The same sample was also used in a study of yellow fever vaccine responses in identical twins.

Sequencing input: PBMCs. Receptor source: a woman between 18 and 30 years old in good health.

This clonotype has only a few counts. CDR3 DNA sequence: TGTGCCAGCAGCGTAGGGGTTAGCGGGAGAAGTGAGCAGTACTTC. Protein product: CASSVGVSGRSEQYF. This sequence joins TRBV9 and TRBJ2-7, with TRBD2 matching 9 bases. In germline, CDR1 is SGDLS, CDR2 YYNGEE. The CDR3 is 15 residues long. Losses at the gene ends were 0 bases for V and 7 bases for J; bases not matched to a gene: 8. The whole variable domain, filled in from reference TRBV9 and TRBJ2-7, reads DSGVTQTPKHLITATGQRVTLRCSPRSGDLSVYWYQQSLDQGLQFLIQYYNGEERAKGNILERFSAQQFPDLHSELNLSSLELGDSALYFCASSVGVSGRSEQYFGPGTRLTVT.

The sample holds a few counts of this clonotype. V usage is TRBV11-2 and J usage is TRBJ2-5; no clear D. From germline, CDR1 is SGHAT and CDR2 FQNNGV. This CDR3 spans 11 amino acids. The V end lost 8 bases, the J end lost 9 bases, and 13 bases lay between the germline ends. The CDR3 here is CASRKSLSQYF. As DNA, the CDR3 is TGTGCCAGCCGTAAGAGTCTTTCCCAGTACTTC.

CDR3 DNA sequence: TGTGCCAGAGGGGCTGAGGACGGGTTTACAGATACGCAGTATTTT. It yields the protein CARGAEDGFTDTQYF. J is TRBJ2-3 and V is TRBV2, with D maybe TRBD1 (5 bases). Germline values: CDR1 SNHLY, CDR2 FYNNEI. The CDR3 loop spans 15 amino acids. Trimming stripped 9 bases from V and 3 bases from J, with 19 bases between.

This clonotype has ten or more counts. The genes are TRBV29-1 and TRBJ2-1, with 9 bases lining up with TRBD2. The V segment lost 6 bases and the J segment 6 bases; nucleotides outside the gene matches: 6. CDR1 is SQVTM and CDR2 is ANQGSEA in the germline V gene. The CDR3 runs 13 residues. CDR3 coding DNA: TGCAGCGTCCCTAGCGGGATTGGCAATGAGCAGTTCTTC. Amino acid sequence: CSVPSGIGNEQFF.

This clonotype turned up a few times. This rearrangement joins TRBV28 to TRBJ2-7, with TRBD2 matching 8 bases. The germline V gene has CDR1 MDHEN and CDR2 SYDVKM. The V and J ends lost 6 bases and 0 bases, in that order; junction bases with no gene match: 4. The CDR3 extends over 14 amino acids. CDR3 residues: CASRTSVLSYEQYF. The CDR3 DNA reads as TGTGCCAGCAGGACTAGCGTCCTCTCCTACGAGCAGTACTTC.

This clonotype was seen only a few times. The V gene is TRBV6-1, the J gene TRBJ1-1, with D possibly TRBD1 on 5 matching bases. V was clipped by 4 bases and J by 1 base, with 7 bases between them. Germline V gene data show CDR1 as MNHNS and CDR2 as SASEGT. This CDR3 comprises 13 residues. The CDR3 sequence: CASSGGRNTEAFF. The CDR3 region has the DNA TGTGCCAGCAGTGGGGGACGGAACACTGAAGCTTTCTTT.

The chain links TRBV27 to TRBJ2-7; 7 nucleotides align to TRBD2. The CDR3 has 16 residues. With 1 base clipped from V and 3 bases from J, the junction kept 9 bases outside the gene matches. Germline values: CDR1 MNHEY, CDR2 SMNVEV (reference sequence). This CDR3 is CASSLYSSGLVYEQYF. In nucleotides, the CDR3 is TGTGCCAGCAGTTTATACTCTAGCGGATTGGTCTACGAGCAGTACTTC.

This clonotype was detected only a few times. For the CDR3, the DNA is TGTGCCAGCAGCCTGGGGACAGAGTCACCCCTCCACTTT. This translates into CASSLGTESPLHF. V gene TRBV6-1 combines with J gene TRBJ1-6, with 7 bases fitting TRBD1. CDR1 is MNHNS, CDR2 SASEGT, per germline. Trimming cost V 6 bases and J 10 bases; bases outside gene matches: 6. This CDR3 is built from 13 residues.

This clonotype was picked up many times. The chain is built from TRBV25-1 and TRBJ2-2; D call uncertain. V was cut by 2 bases and J by 5 bases, with 3 bases left in between. The V gene's germline CDR1 is MGHDK and CDR2 SYGVNS. The CDR3 sequence is 12 residues long. The CDR3 loop is CASSEATGELFF. In DNA form, the CDR3 reads TGTGCCAGCAGTGAAGCGACCGGGGAGCTGTTTTTT.

This clonotype has a count of ten or more. The V and J genes are TRBV9 and TRBJ2-1; perhaps D is TRBD1 or TRBD2 (6 bases each). Trimming took off 5 bases at V and 0 bases at J, with 12 bases between the two ends. This CDR3 has 15 amino acids. The germline gives CDR1 SGDLS, CDR2 YYNGEE. This CDR3 is CASSEGGGSYNEQFF. In nucleotides, the CDR3 is TGTGCCAGCAGTGAAGGAGGGGGCTCCTACAATGAGCAGTTCTTC.